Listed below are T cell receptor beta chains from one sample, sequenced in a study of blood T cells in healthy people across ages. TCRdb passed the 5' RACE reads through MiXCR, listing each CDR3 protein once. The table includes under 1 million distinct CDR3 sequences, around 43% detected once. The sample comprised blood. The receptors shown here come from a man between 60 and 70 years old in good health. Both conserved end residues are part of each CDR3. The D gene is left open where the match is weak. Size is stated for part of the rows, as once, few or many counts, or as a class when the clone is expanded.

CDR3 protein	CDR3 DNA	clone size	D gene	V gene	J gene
CASSRTVSNEQYF	TGTGCCAGCAGCCGGACGGTTTCTAACGAGCAGTACTTC	few	.	TRBV7-6	TRBJ2-7
CASSQEDRGLLNIQYF	TGCGCCAGCAGCCAAGAGGACAGGGGATTATTGAACATTCAGTACTTC	few	TRBD1	TRBV4-1	TRBJ2-4
CALRDRVGGYTF	TGTGCCCTCCGGGACAGGGTAGGAGGCTACACCTTC	.	.	TRBV21-1	TRBJ1-2
CASSPWGRQETQYF	TGCGCCAGCAGTCCTTGGGGTAGGCAAGAGACCCAGTACTTC	.	.	TRBV11-3	TRBJ2-5
CAWSGVRVSGTSYNEQFF	TGTGCCTGGAGTGGGGTTAGGGTTAGCGGGACCTCCTACAATGAGCAGTTCTTC	.	TRBD2	TRBV30	TRBJ2-1
CASSQDLRGGDTQYF	TGCGCCAGCAGCCAAGATCTTAGAGGGGGGGATACGCAGTATTTT	.	.	TRBV4-3	TRBJ2-3
CASSASNRGGEQFF	TGTGCCAGCAGCGCCAGCAACAGGGGTGGTGAGCAGTTCTTC	.	TRBD1	TRBV9	TRBJ2-1
CASSRRQGQETQYF	TGCGCCAGCAGCAGACGACAGGGACAAGAGACCCAGTACTTC	.	TRBD1	TRBV5-1	TRBJ2-5
CASSQDVQGLYEQYF	TGCGCCAGCAGCCAAGATGTCCAGGGTCTGTACGAGCAGTACTTC	.	.	TRBV4-3	TRBJ2-7
CSASPPNTEAFF	TGCAGTGCTAGTCCACCAAACACTGAAGCTTTCTTT	few	.	TRBV20-1	TRBJ1-1
CSARDRTTDTQYF	TGCAGTGCTCGGGACAGAACCACAGATACGCAGTATTTT	.	TRBD1	TRBV20-1	TRBJ2-3
CASSQGDSGPSYEQYF	TGCGCCAGCAGCCAAGGCGATAGCGGGCCCTCCTACGAGCAGTACTTC	.	TRBD2	TRBV4-3	TRBJ2-7
CASSGANVSYTQYF	TGTGCCAGCAGTGGTGCTAACGTATCGTATACGCAGTATTTT	.	.	TRBV6-1	TRBJ2-3
CASSLETATKYF	TGCGCCAGCAGCTTGGAAACGGCCACCAAGTATTTT	.	.	TRBV5-1	TRBJ2-3